Presented here are 22 T cell receptor beta chains from one specimen sequenced in a study of technical replicates of blood from a handful of donors. The method was immunoSEQ multiplex PCR; TCRdb's version includes in-frame clones alone and lacks a portion of them. The sample shows tens of thousands of clones, about 97% of them seen only once. Sequenced material: T cells isolated from PBMCs. All receptors derive from a human donor in good health.

This chain joins TRBV5-3 and TRBJ2-2, with 12 bases aligning to TRBD2. TRBV5-3 belongs to the ORF category, with a function that is uncertain. The CDR3 length is 19 residues. V was clipped by 1 base and J by 0 bases; unmatched bases: 7. For the CDR3, the DNA is TGTGCCAGAAGCTTGAGGATACTAGCGGGGGGTCCGAACACCGGGGAGCTGTTTTTT. This encodes CARSLRILAGGPNTGELFF.

This chain joins TRBV2 and TRBJ2-1, with TRBD2 matching over 11 bases. J was trimmed by 8 bases and V by 5 bases; bases with no gene match: 11. This CDR3 contains 16 residues. CDR1 is SNHLY, CDR2 FYNNEI, per germline. CDR3 in DNA: TGTGCCAGCAGTACGACTAGCGGGACACGGAGGGATGAGCAGTTCTTC. This codes for CASSTTSGTRRDEQFF. Full variable domain (missing parts from reference TRBV2 and TRBJ2-1): EPEVTQTPSHQVTQMGQEVILRCVPISNHLYFYWYRQILGQKVEFLVSFYNNEISEKSEIFDDQFSVERPDGSNFTLKIRSTKLEDSAMYFCASSTTSGTRRDEQFFGPGTRLTVL.

This clone was detected only once. V usage is TRBV11-2 and J usage is TRBJ2-2; TRBD2 matches at 13 bases. Trimming took 5 bases from V and 10 from J; bases not matched to a gene: 7. Per germline, CDR1 SGHAT and CDR2 FQNNGV. The CDR3 sequence is 15 residues long. CDR3 region: CASSVGLAGAKELFF. The DNA of the CDR3 is TGTGCCAGCAGCGTTGGACTAGCGGGGGCAAAGGAGCTGTTTTTT.

The CDR3 DNA is TGCGCCAGCAGTCAATCGAGGACAGCGAGAACCCACTACTATGGCTACACCTTC. Translated, it gives CASSQSRTARTHYYGYTF. The chain joins TRBV23-1 to TRBJ1-2, with a tentative D call TRBD1 (6 bases). TRBV23-1 is treated as an ORF (open reading frame) with a function not yet certain. The CDR3 extends over 18 amino acids. V lost 0 bases, J lost 3 bases, and 20 bases lay in between.

The V call is TRBV7-2, the J call TRBJ2-7; D is undetermined. Per germline, CDR1 SGHTA and CDR2 FQGNSA. This CDR3 region has 14 residues. Trimming took off 4 bases at V and 4 bases at J, with 14 bases between the two ends. The CDR3 coding sequence is TGTGCCAGCAGCTCGCCGCAGGCTCAGTACGAGCAGTACTTC. Translating it yields CASSSPQAQYEQYF.

The V and J genes are TRBV29-1 and TRBJ1-1; TRBD1 agrees at 7 bases. The junction had 13 bases not matched to a gene; V was cut back by 7 bases and J by 5 bases. The CDR3 is 14 residues long. Germline V gene sequence: CDR1 SQVTM, CDR2 ANQGSEA. CDR3 in amino acids: CSGAEGAGGTEAFF. The CDR3, as DNA: TGCAGCGGGGCCGAGGGGGCGGGTGGTACTGAAGCTTTCTTT.

This chain links TRBV19 with TRBJ1-4; the D gene is possibly TRBD1 (6 bases). Germline lookup yields CDR1 LNHDA and CDR2 SQIVND (reference sequence). The length of the CDR3 is 14 residues. The V and J ends lost 5 bases and 0 bases respectively, with 7 bases between them. In DNA, the CDR3 is TGTGCCAGTAGTTACAGGGCAACTAATGAAAAACTGTTTTTT. This gives the protein CASSYRATNEKLFF.

The chain has TRBV7-2 and TRBJ2-1; the D gene is possibly TRBD2 (6 bases). The germline V gene has CDR1 SGHTA and CDR2 FQGNSA. Trimming removed 1 base at V and 8 bases at J, with 27 bases between. This CDR3 spans 19 amino acids. The DNA of the CDR3 is TGTGCCAGCAGCTTAGATGGGTTAAGCGGGCGACAACGAATGGATGAGCAGTTCTTC. Encoded protein: CASSLDGLSGRQRMDEQFF.

The chain combines TRBV7-3 with TRBJ2-2, with 10 positions matching TRBD1. Germline values: CDR1 SGHTA, CDR2 FQGTGA. CDR3 length equals 16 residues. The V gene end was trimmed by 5 bases and the J gene end by 1 base; junction bases not matched to a gene: 4. The CDR3 here is CASSATGGWNTGELFF. The CDR3 bases are TGTGCCAGCAGCGCGACAGGGGGCTGGAACACCGGGGAGCTGTTTTTT.

V is TRBV11-2 and J is TRBJ2-6; tentative D call: TRBD2 (5 bases). This CDR3 is 18 amino acids long. Germline V gives CDR1 SGHAT, CDR2 FQNNGV. The V end lost 2 bases, the J end lost 0 bases, and 14 bases lay between the germline ends. The CDR3 reads CASSLFVRGSSGANVLTF. The CDR3 nucleotides are TGTGCCAGCAGCTTATTTGTTCGGGGAAGCTCTGGGGCCAACGTCCTGACTTTC.

The count of this clone is one. The rearrangement joins TRBV5-4 to TRBJ1-2; the D is unclear. This CDR3 contains 13 residues. CDR1 and CDR2 (germline): SGHNT, YYREEE (reference sequence). Between the trimmed V and J ends, which lost 1 base and 3 bases, there was a span of 7 bases. DNA for the CDR3: TGTGCCAGCAGCTTGTATTCAGACTATGGCTACACCTTC. Protein: CASSLYSDYGYTF.

This chain joins TRBV9 and TRBJ2-1; D may be TRBD2 (6 bases). The CDR3 spans 15 residues. Trimming shortened V by 0 bases and J by 2 bases, and 9 bases separated the two germline ends. The germline CDR1 and CDR2 sequences are SGDLS and YYNGEE. The CDR3 region has the DNA TGTGCCAGCAGCGTAGGCGGGAATACCTACAATGAGCAGTTCTTC. Translation gives CASSVGGNTYNEQFF.

V gene TRBV4-1 combines with J gene TRBJ2-3; 11 bases fit TRBD2. The V segment lost 2 bases and the J segment 4 bases; nucleotides outside the gene matches: 5. The V gene's germline CDR1 is MGHRA and CDR2 YSYEKL. The CDR3 covers 16 residues. CDR3 amino acids: CASSQPTSGSSDTQYF. The CDR3 DNA reads TGCGCCAGCAGCCAACCCACTAGCGGGAGCTCAGATACGCAGTATTTT.

The chain uses TRBV7-2 and TRBJ2-7; 8 bases map to TRBD1. V was clipped by 4 bases and J by 12 bases; unmatched bases: 14. CDR1 is SGHTA, CDR2 FQGNSA, per germline. There are 14 residues in the CDR3. The CDR3 DNA sequence: TGTGCCAGCAGCTCAAGGACAGGGATTTCCTCTTCGTACTTC. It is translated as CASSSRTGISSSYF.

The V gene is TRBV27, the J gene TRBJ2-1; TRBD2 matches 9 bases. The CDR3 is made up of 14 amino acids. CDR1 and CDR2 (germline): MNHEY, SMNVEV (reference sequence). J lost 6 bases, V lost 3 bases, and 3 bases had no gene match. The CDR3 loop reads CASSLAGGINEQFF. CDR3 sequence (DNA): TGTGCCAGCAGTTTGGCGGGAGGGATCAATGAGCAGTTCTTC.

The chain uses TRBV30 and TRBJ1-2; possibly TRBD1 for D (6 bases). Germline loops: CDR1 GTSNPN, CDR2 SVGIG (reference sequence). The CDR3 runs 12 residues. Deletions cut 4 bases from V and 1 base from J, with 7 bases between. The chain's CDR3 is CAWTGVNYGYTF. As DNA, the CDR3 is TGTGCCTGGACAGGGGTTAACTATGGCTACACCTTC.

The V and J genes are TRBV7-9 and TRBJ2-2; tentative D call: TRBD1 (6 bases). Germline V gives CDR1 SEHNR, CDR2 FQNEAQ (reference sequence). V lost 5 bases and J lost 1, with 14 bases in between. This CDR3 is built from 16 residues. In DNA form, the CDR3 reads TGTGCCAGCAGCGGGCGACAGGAAGGGAACACCGGGGAGCTGTTTTTT. Its translation: CASSGRQEGNTGELFF.

This clone was seen just once. The J gene is TRBJ1-5, the V gene TRBV9; the match to TRBD1 covers 10 bases. V was pared by 2 bases and J by 2 bases, with 1 base of the junction left unmatched. Germline values: CDR1 SGDLS, CDR2 YYNGEE. The CDR3 runs to 15 residues. CDR3 DNA sequence: TGTGCCAGCAGCGTGGGGACAGGGGGCAATCAGCCCCAGCATTTT. Translating gives CASSVGTGGNQPQHF.

This chain joins TRBV14 and TRBJ2-7, with D maybe TRBD2 (5 bases). This CDR3 contains 18 residues. Germline V CDR1 and CDR2: SGHDN, FVKESK. Trimming left V 0 bases short and J 0 bases short, with 18 bases between. The CDR3 loop is CASSQEAWRSGPSYEQYF. The CDR3 DNA is TGTGCCAGCAGCCAAGAGGCTTGGAGGAGCGGTCCCTCCTACGAGCAGTACTTC. The whole variable domain, filled in from reference TRBV14 and TRBJ2-7, reads EAGVTQFPSHSVIEKGQTVTLRCDPISGHDNLYWYRRVMGKEIKFLLHFVKESKQDESGMPNNRFLAERTGGTYSTLKVQPAELEDSGVYFCASSQEAWRSGPSYEQYFGPGTRLTVT.

The rearrangement joins TRBV11-2 to TRBJ2-3; D not certain. V lost 5 bases, J lost 2 bases, and 11 bases lay in between. CDR3 length: 14 residues. The germline gives CDR1 SGHAT, CDR2 FQNNGV. CDR3 nucleotide sequence: TGTGCCAGCAGCCCAGAGTACTACACAGATACGCAGTATTTT. Its translation is CASSPEYYTDTQYF.

The chain recombines TRBV19 with TRBJ1-5, with a tentative D call TRBD1 (6 bases). Germline CDR1 and CDR2: LNHDA and SQIVND (reference sequence). The V gene lost 9 bases and the J gene lost 5 bases, with 11 bases spanning the gap. The CDR3 sequence is 12 residues long. The CDR3 sequence: CASKTGYQPQHF. CDR3 coding DNA: TGTGCCAGCAAGACAGGCTATCAGCCCCAGCATTTT.

The rearrangement links TRBV28 to TRBJ2-2; D is ambiguous. The CDR3 is 12 residues long. The germline V and J ends were trimmed by 5 bases and 4 bases, with 5 bases remaining between them. In germline, CDR1 is MDHEN, CDR2 SYDVKM. CDR3 nucleotide sequence: TGTGCCAGCAGTCCCGGCACCGGGGAGCTGTTTTTT. Protein sequence: CASSPGTGELFF.